This TCR beta chain emerged from a study of T cells in Graves' hyperthyroidism and ophthalmopathy (dated by TCRdb to the late 2010s). As for the study more broadly: Peripheral blood was sampled at the time of initial diagnosis, prior to any treatment. The approximately 100 discovery patients were divided at random into training and test sets in a 7:3 ratio. Following sampling, methimazole starting at 30 mg daily was given to hyperthyroidism patients, and high-dose intravenous methylprednisolone was given to ophthalmopathy patients. The paper reports TCR Vbeta CDR3 sequencing of about 140 peripheral blood samples: some 44 ophthalmopathy, about 75 hyperthyroidism and around 17 progressor patients. To identify TCR V-J signatures that set the groups apart, the researchers used a discovery cohort of about a hundred patients, made up of roughly 40 with Graves' ophthalmopathy and some 56 with stable Graves' hyperthyroidism. Thyroid tissue and blood T-cell repertoires from about six Graves' hyperthyroidism patients were also compared in the study. Prospective prediction of ophthalmopathy was tested in an independent validation cohort consisting of 18 hyperthyroidism patients and around 16 patients who later progressed to ophthalmopathy. General study outcomes and caveats: Most expanded thyroid clonotypes (frequency above 0.001) were also detected in blood, suggesting blood repertoires may reflect thyroid immune responses. During validation, the model predicted progression to ophthalmopathy a median of about 6.5 months ahead of onset, with more than 55% sensitivity and around 73% specificity. A 13 V-J signature model separated ophthalmopathy from stable hyperthyroidism, with over 85% sensitivity and roughly 81% specificity in cross-validation and 80%/75% in testing. Sample size was not statistically predetermined, and investigators were not blinded to group allocation.

This clonotype was detected a few times. Its antigen is unknown. No qualities accompany the bases; no much larger clone lies one base away. TCR beta CDR3 regions were amplified from RNA transcripts. The first round of RT-PCR for the TCR CDR3 was performed with the HTBI primer set and the Qiagen OneStep RT-PCR kit. Libraries were constructed in a second round of multiplex PCR, after which size selection and purification were carried out. Paired-end sequencing of the libraries was performed with 100 bp reads on an Illumina HiSeq2000. In the original analysis: Raw data were processed with SOAPnuke, discarding reads with adapters, uncalled bases, mean Phred below 15, or no exact constant-primer or identifier match. High-quality paired reads were merged with COPE v1.2.5, and unique nucleotide sequences were defined as clonotypes. MiTCR v1.1 was used to align clonotypes to the IMGT TRBV, TRBD and TRBJ reference segments. Analysis was restricted to V-J combinations with a frequency above 0.0001, which covered 99.2% of repertoires. The TCS score was defined as F50 (clonal expansion) divided by E x V (chaos), with BLOSUM62-based TCRdist calculated between CDR3 peptides within each V-J. Welch's t-statistics and random forest reduced around 520 V-J features to under 15, which were used in a naive Bayes classifier (R e1071). TCRdb reanalyzed the raw reads on its own, using fastp at Q25 for trimming and MiXCR for clone calling, and kept in-frame beta chains. Merged by CDR3 protein, the rows form single entries marked with the most common genes and DNA. None of the V and J calls come from the authors' own analysis; TCRdb made them. The sample includes 300,000 to 450,000 distinct CDR3 sequences, with 11% to 15% observed a single time. The ten largest clones represent approximately 10% of the sample.

Measured from the cysteine to the phenylalanine, the CDR3 is 13 residues long. Left in the record is the CDR3 DNA by itself, 39 bases read in frame from the first base. Trimming removed 4 bases from V and 5 bases from J, leaving 8 bases between the germline ends. Via the germline V gene, CDR1 is KGHDR and CDR2 SFDVKD. A patient counted as having stable Graves' hyperthyroidism if no progression to ophthalmopathy occurred over 18 months of follow-up. Hyperthyroidism patients were aged 18 to 65 years and newly diagnosed, with disease duration of less than 2 months. Any patient with an uncontrolled infection, another autoimmune disease, pregnancy or lactation was excluded. Clinical symptoms, serum thyroxine and TRAb, thyroid ultrasound, and orbital computed tomography formed the basis for the diagnoses. Ficoll-Paque density gradient centrifugation was used to isolate PBMCs from around 10 ml of fresh peripheral blood. Total RNA was extracted with Trizol reagent, and quality was checked on an Agilent 2100 Bioanalyzer.

The sequenced sample was blood. The sequence is built from TRBV24-1 and TRBJ2-1, with the identity of the D gene unclear. The receptor was derived from a woman aged 55-75 years with Graves' hyperthyroidism. The nucleotide sequence is TGTGCCACCAGTGAGGTAGGGCACAATGAGCAGTTCTTC. Its protein reads: CATSEVGHNEQFF.